This TCR beta chain is from a study of cytomegalovirus exposure and HLA in healthy donors. Study at large: Counted in an early data release were about 80 million unique TCRs from HLA-typed donors.

On this clone: No antigen is known for it.

General study points: A few CMV-associated chains proved CMV antigen-specific in vitro.

This CDR3 is 13 amino acids long. From germline, CDR1 is LGHNA and CDR2 YSLEER. J lost 7 bases, V lost 4 bases, and 3 bases had no gene match. The PCR made use of 60 Vbeta and 13 Jbeta primers. Here immunoSEQ multiplex PCR was the method, and the copy in TCRdb shows in-frame clones only, minus some. The sample contains 180,000 or so clones, almost 80% of which appear only once. What was sequenced was PBMCs. The receptor was isolated from a middle-aged man in good health and CMV-seropositive. V usage is TRBV4-3 and J usage is TRBJ2-1; 8 positions match TRBD2. In DNA, the CDR3 is TGCGCCAGCAGCCTTGTAGCGGGAAATGAGCAGTTCTTC. Its protein is CASSLVAGNEQFF.